This T cell receptor (beta chain) emerged from a study of CD8+CD57+ T cells in acquired aplastic anemia. For the study at large: Recorded DNA amounts for sorted CD4+ and CD8+ cells had an average of 3.2 ug. The study's findings and limits: Patients showed no significant difference from controls in CD8+ Simpson's diversity.

Individuals selected for sequencing had exhibited CD8+CD57+ cell expansion on flow cytometry. All patients had severe acquired aplastic anemia. Blood was sampled before the patients had received any therapy. About this clonotype itself: Its target is unknown.

V shed 0 bases, J shed 5 bases, and the junction held 6 bases outside the gene matches. The length of the CDR3 is 15 residues. Germline assignment: CDR1 LNHNV and CDR2 YYDKDF (reference sequence). According to the study, genomic DNA was the template for TCR beta VDJ and CDR3 profiling. MiXCR, applied by TCRdb to the reads, yields one record per CDR3 protein. The sample carries about 180,000 distinct CDR3 sequences, about 45% recorded once. Sequenced input: sorted CD4+, CD8+, or CD8+CD57+ T cells (not recorded which) from PBMCs. This TCR was recovered from a human donor with aplastic anemia. This chain connects TRBV15 to TRBJ2-7; TRBD1 agrees at 8 bases. CDR3 coding DNA: TGTGCCACCAGCAGAGAGGGCAGGGGGCACGACGAGCAGTACTTC. Translation gives CATSREGRGHDEQYF.